The T cell receptor beta chain under discussion was sequenced for a study of Graves' ophthalmopathy and Graves' hyperthyroidism. Hyperthyroidism patients, all newly diagnosed, had under 2 months' duration and ages of 18 to 65. Amplification targeted the TCR beta CDR3 regions, with RNA transcripts as the source material. The first round was an RT-PCR with HTBI primers, and the second round was a multiplex PCR. TCRdb analysed the multiplex PCR reads with MiXCR anew, one entry per CDR3 protein. The data hold hundreds of thousands of distinct CDR3 sequences, with 22% observed a single time. V gave up 7 bases and J gave up 7 bases, with 16 bases separating them. Germline CDR1 reads SNHLY; CDR2 reads FYNNEI. There are 13 residues in the CDR3. Findings and caveats of the study: Most thyroid-expanded clonotypes exceeding 0.001 frequency were also found in blood. Ophthalmopathy was separated from stable hyperthyroidism by a 13-signature model with roughly 91% sensitivity and around 84% specificity. Progression of ophthalmopathy was predicted by the model with about 66% sensitivity and under 85% specificity.

With respect to this clonotype: The antigen is unknown.

This TCR derives from a woman aged 18-30 years with stable Graves' hyperthyroidism. Some clones in this sample may be carry-over from other donors' samples. The sequenced material came from peripheral blood. The chain links TRBV2 to TRBJ1-1; D remains ambiguous. The CDR3 reads CASKKEPYIEAFF. The DNA of the CDR3 is TGTGCCAGCAAAAAGGAGCCTTACATTGAAGCTTTCTTT. Full variable domain (missing parts from reference TRBV2 and TRBJ1-1): EPEVTQTPSHQVTQMGQEVILRCVPISNHLYFYWYRQILGQKVEFLVSFYNNEISEKSEIFDDQFSVERPDGSNFTLKIRSTKLEDSAMYFCASKKEPYIEAFFGQGTRLTVV.